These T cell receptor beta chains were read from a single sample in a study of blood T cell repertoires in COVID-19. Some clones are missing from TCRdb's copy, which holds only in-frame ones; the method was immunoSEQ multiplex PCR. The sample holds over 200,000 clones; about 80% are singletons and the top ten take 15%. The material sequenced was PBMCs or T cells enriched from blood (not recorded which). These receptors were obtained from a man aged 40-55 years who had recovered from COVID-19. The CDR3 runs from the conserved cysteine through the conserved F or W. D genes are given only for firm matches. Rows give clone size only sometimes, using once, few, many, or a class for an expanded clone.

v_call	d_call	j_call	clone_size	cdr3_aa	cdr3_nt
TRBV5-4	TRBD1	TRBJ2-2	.	CASSSYRGLQDGELFF	TGTGCCAGCAGCTCTTACAGGGGGCTACAGGACGGGGAGCTGTTTTTT
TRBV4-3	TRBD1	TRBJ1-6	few	CASSQDGQGNSPLHF	TGCGCCAGCAGCCAAGACGGACAGGGTAATTCACCCCTCCACTTT
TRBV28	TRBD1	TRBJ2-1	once	CASSQGARWDNEQFF	TGTGCCAGCAGTCAGGGGGCCAGGTGGGACAATGAGCAGTTCTTC
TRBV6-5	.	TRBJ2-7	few	CASSQGDRRYEQYF	TGTGCCAGCAGCCAAGGAGACAGACGCTACGAGCAGTACTTC
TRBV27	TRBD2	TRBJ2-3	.	CASRWTRGGTDTQYF	TGTGCCAGCAGATGGACTAGAGGGGGCACAGATACGCAGTATTTT
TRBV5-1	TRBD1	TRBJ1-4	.	CASTRQGSATNEKLFF	TGCGCCAGCACCCGACAGGGCAGTGCAACTAATGAAAAACTGTTTTTT
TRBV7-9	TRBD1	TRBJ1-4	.	CASSAGTATNEKLFF	TGTGCCAGCAGCGCCGGGACAGCAACTAATGAAAAACTGTTTTTT
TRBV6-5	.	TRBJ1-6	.	CASSYSHSYNSPLHF	TGTGCCAGCAGTTACTCCCACTCCTATAATTCACCCCTCCACTTT
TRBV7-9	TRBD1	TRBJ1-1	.	CASSPGGSKGNTEAFF	TGTGCCAGCAGCCCAGGGGGGAGCAAGGGGAACACTGAAGCTTTCTTT
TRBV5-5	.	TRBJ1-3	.	CASSLTGSRTGNTIYF	TGTGCCAGCAGCTTAACGGGGAGTCGAACTGGAAACACCATATATTTT
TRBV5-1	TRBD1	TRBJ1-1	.	CASTLQDRGGTEAFF	TGCGCCAGCACCCTCCAGGACAGGGGAGGTACTGAAGCTTTCTTT
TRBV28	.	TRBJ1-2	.	CASGQKANYGYTF	TGTGCCAGCGGGCAGAAAGCTAACTATGGCTACACCTTC
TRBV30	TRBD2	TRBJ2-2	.	CAWSGGTSGREITGELFF	TGTGCCTGGAGTGGGGGGACTAGCGGGAGAGAGATCACCGGGGAGCTGTTTTTT
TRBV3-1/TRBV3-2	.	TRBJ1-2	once	CASSQDVQGLNYGYTF	TGTGCCAGCAGCCAAGATGTCCAGGGCCTTAACTATGGCTACACCTTC
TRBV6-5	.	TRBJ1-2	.	CASSYGQHYGYTF	TGTGCCAGCAGTTACGGACAGCACTATGGCTACACCTTC
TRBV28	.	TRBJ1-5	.	CASRRGFNQPQHF	TGTGCCAGCAGGCGGGGGTTCAATCAGCCCCAGCATTTT
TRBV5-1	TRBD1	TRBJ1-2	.	CASIETGESGYTF	TGCGCCAGCATAGAGACAGGGGAGAGTGGCTACACCTTC
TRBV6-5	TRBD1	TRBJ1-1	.	CASTRTGSNTEAFF	TGTGCCAGCACCAGGACAGGGTCGAACACTGAAGCTTTCTTT
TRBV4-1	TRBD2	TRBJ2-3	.	CASSPGLALDTQYF	TGCGCCAGCAGCCCTGGACTAGCTTTAGATACGCAGTATTTT
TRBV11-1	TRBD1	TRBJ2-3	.	CASSSGGGQGTDTQYF	TGTGCCAGCAGCTCAGGGGGGGGACAGGGGACAGATACGCAGTATTTT
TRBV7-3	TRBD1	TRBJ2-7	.	CASSLHDRGEQYF	TGTGCCAGCAGCCTACACGACAGGGGGGAGCAGTACTTC
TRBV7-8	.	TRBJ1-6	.	CASSLAEEGRSPLHF	TGTGCCAGCAGCTTAGCGGAGGAGGGACGCTCACCCCTCCACTTT
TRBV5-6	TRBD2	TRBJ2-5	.	CASSLGLAAQETQYF	TGTGCCAGCAGCTTGGGGCTAGCGGCCCAAGAGACCCAGTACTTC
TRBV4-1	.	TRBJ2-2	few	CASSHVLQGSGELFF	TGCGCCAGCAGCCACGTTCTTCAGGGATCCGGGGAGCTGTTTTTT